A selection of T cell receptor beta chains follows, all from one sample in a study of T-cell memory formation after mild COVID-19. A single record per CDR3 protein comes from TCRdb applying MiXCR to the 5' RACE reads. The sample contains roughly 450,000 distinct CDR3 sequences, roughly 18% of which appear only once. Sample: PBMCs or a T cell subset sorted from them (not recorded which). The source is a man younger than 35 who had mild COVID-19 (a few samples of this study predate the infection). Cell type and time point are not known. Both conserved end residues are part of each CDR3. The D gene is left open where the match is weak. A row's size may be missing; if present it is once, few, many or a size class.

NA TRBJ2-2 TRBV24-1 NA TGTGCCACCAGTGACCCGAGTCGGGCCAGCACCGGGGAGCTGTTTTTT CATSDPSRASTGELFF
NA TRBJ2-7 TRBV5-6 few TGTGCCAGCAGCCTTCAGGTAACCTACGAGCAGTACTTC CASSLQVTYEQYF
TRBD1 TRBJ1-2 TRBV7-9 NA TGTGCCAGCAGTCAGGGGGCGTTTTACTATGGCTACACCTTC CASSQGAFYYGYTF
NA TRBJ2-1 TRBV5-5 few TGTGCCAGCAGCTCCCAGGGACGGGAGCAGTTCTTC CASSSQGREQFF
NA TRBJ1-3 TRBV18 few TGTGCCAGCTCAAAGTCCGCGGCTGGAAACACCATATATTTT CASSKSAAGNTIYF
NA TRBJ2-3 TRBV7-6 NA TGTGCCAGCAGTTCCCCGGGGCTGAGAGGGGATACGCAGTATTTT CASSSPGLRGDTQYF
NA TRBJ1-4 TRBV28 NA TGTGCCAGCAGTTCCCCTGTTGCAACTAATGAAAAACTGTTTTTT CASSSPVATNEKLFF
NA TRBJ2-6 TRBV27 few TGTGCCAGCGGGAGCAGGGGGGCCAACGTCCTGACTTTC CASGSRGANVLTF
NA TRBJ2-7 TRBV15 many TGTGCCACCAGCAGAGAAGGATCCTCCTACGAGCAGTACTTC CATSREGSSYEQYF
NA TRBJ2-5 TRBV4-3 NA TGCGCCAGCAGCCTGGACACCTACCAAGAGACCCAGTACTTC CASSLDTYQETQYF
TRBD1 TRBJ1-1 TRBV9 NA TGTGCCAGCAGCTCTGGGACAGGGACGATAGGCACTGAAGCTTTCTTT CASSSGTGTIGTEAFF
NA TRBJ1-1 TRBV7-2 few TGTGCCAGCAGCTTCTCCGGGCAGAACACTGAAGCTTTCTTT CASSFSGQNTEAFF
TRBD2 TRBJ2-3 TRBV7-9 NA TGTGCCAGCAGCTTATTGAGACTAGCGGGGGGAACTAGCACAGATACGCAGTATTTT CASSLLRLAGGTSTDTQYF
NA TRBJ1-1 TRBV6-5 NA TGTGCCACCGTAACCATCGGCACTGAAGCTTTCTTT CATVTIGTEAFF
NA TRBJ1-4 TRBV2 few TGTGCCAGCATCCCCTCGCATTCCACACCTCTTAATGAAAAACTGTTTTTT CASIPSHSTPLNEKLFF
TRBD1 TRBJ2-2 TRBV7-6 few TGTGCCAGCAGCTTAATGGGACAGACCACCGGGGAGCTGTTTTTT CASSLMGQTTGELFF
NA TRBJ1-6 TRBV7-9 NA TGTGCCAGCACCGGGACACTTTCACCCCTCCACTTT CASTGTLSPLHF
TRBD2 TRBJ2-1 TRBV10-1 few TGCGCCAGCAGTAAGACTAGCGGGGGCAATGAGCAGTTCTTC CASSKTSGGNEQFF
NA TRBJ2-1 TRBV7-9 few TGTTCCAGCAGCGCCCGACAGGACGACCGTTTTACAATGAGGTCGGTGCAGTTCTTC CSSSARQDDRFTMRSVQFF
NA TRBJ2-7 TRBV6-1 NA TGTGCCAGCACCCTTGGAAAGGGAGGTTACGAGCAGTACTTC CASTLGKGGYEQYF
NA TRBJ2-7 TRBV4-1 NA TGCGCCAGCAGCCAAGAGAGGGGGAGGACCTACGAGCAGTACTTC CASSQERGRTYEQYF
TRBD2 TRBJ2-1 TRBV19 NA TGTGCCAGTAGTCCGGGGGGAGGGGTTGGTGAGCAGTTCTTC CASSPGGGVGEQFF